This T cell receptor (beta chain) was documented in a study of neurological immune-mediated disorders. Findings and caveats of the study: It was HTLV-1-associated myelopathy that showed the most TCR clonal expansion, while multiple sclerosis showed the least, falling below healthy controls.

This clonotype was counted ten times or more. The antigen remains unidentified. Per germline, CDR1 SGHVS and CDR2 FQNEAQ. The ends were cut back, 1 base at V and 2 bases at J, with 9 bases in the middle. This CDR3 comprises 14 residues. Each TCR transcript was tagged with a 10-nucleotide random UMI during 5'RACE. TCRdb reprocessed the 5' RACE reads via MiXCR and lists one record per CDR3 protein. The sample lists approximately 19,000 distinct CDR3 sequences; 15% were seen once. PBMCs stored at -80 C, 2 million in total, were the source of the unsorted libraries. This clonotype was sampled from a female donor with HTLV-1-associated myelopathy (HAM/TSP). The sequencing input was PBMCs. The chain recombines TRBV7-8 with TRBJ2-7; the D call may be TRBD1 or TRBD2 (5 bases each). DNA for the CDR3: TGTGCCAGCAGCTTAGGGGGACGAGCCTACGAGCAGTACTTC. This encodes CASSLGGRAYEQYF.